This T cell receptor (beta chain) was captured by sequencing in a study of identical twins. This clonotype showed up just a few times. Unique molecular identifiers were in the cDNA, with template-switch universal primer binding. Via MiXCR, TCRdb re-called the 5' RACE reads, giving one row per CDR3 protein. The sample shows under 1 million distinct CDR3 sequences, over 9% of them seen only once. This CDR3 contains 15 residues. V lost 5 bases, J lost 0 bases, and 14 bases lay in between. Germline CDR1 is MDHEN and CDR2 is SYDVKM. The sample was also reused in another study, on yellow fever vaccine responses in identical twins.

The source material was PBMCs. The clonotype was recovered from a woman younger than 30 in good health. This chain links TRBV28 with TRBJ2-7; D perhaps matches TRBD1 (6 bases). The DNA for the CDR3 is TGTGCCAGCAGTCACACCGGGACACTCTCCTACGAGCAGTACTTC. This codes for CASSHTGTLSYEQYF.